The 21 T cell receptor beta chains presented below share a single source sample, sequenced in a study of shared clonotypes between healthy human individuals. Profiled with immunoSEQ multiplex PCR; TCRdb holds only in-frame clones, not every one. This table holds under 2,500,000 clones, roughly 95% found once. The sequenced material came from naive CD4+ T cells sorted from blood. Subset described: CD45RA+ positively selected. These receptors were collected from a man aged 18 to 29 in good health.

In the case of this clone: Other nucleotide sequences in the sample specify the same CDR3. The chain couples TRBV18 to TRBJ2-7; maybe TRBD1 (6 bases). In germline, CDR1 is KGHSH, CDR2 LQKENI. CDR3 length: 13 residues. Trimming stripped 3 bases from V and 6 bases from J, with 12 bases between. In nucleotides, the CDR3 is TGTGCCAGCTCACCGCTACAGGGAAGCGAGCAGTACTTC. Amino acid sequence: CASSPLQGSEQYF.

The J gene is TRBJ2-7, the V gene TRBV7-9, with TRBD1 as a possible D gene (6 bases). Germline CDR1 SEHNR, CDR2 FQNEAQ (reference sequence). This CDR3 comprises 13 residues. Trimming pared 3 bases from V and 5 bases from J, leaving 11 bases between. The CDR3: CASSFIGGHEQYF. CDR3 bases: TGTGCCAGCAGCTTCATAGGGGGACACGAGCAGTACTTC.

V usage is TRBV9 and J usage is TRBJ1-2, with D perhaps matching TRBD1 (5 bases). Germline CDR1 is SGDLS and CDR2 is YYNGEE. V lost 4 bases and J lost 3, with 16 bases in between. This CDR3 has 15 residues. The CDR3 nucleotides are TGTGCCAGCAGCCCCTCAGGGCAGGAGTACTATGGCTACACCTTC. Translation gives CASSPSGQEYYGYTF. Filled out from reference TRBV9 and TRBJ1-2, the complete variable domain reads DSGVTQTPKHLITATGQRVTLRCSPRSGDLSVYWYQQSLDQGLQFLIQYYNGEERAKGNILERFSAQQFPDLHSELNLSSLELGDSALYFCASSPSGQEYYGYTFGSGTRLTVV.

The rearrangement links TRBV4-1 to TRBJ2-1, with 11 bases lining up with TRBD2. Germline CDR1 MGHRA, CDR2 YSYEKL. J was trimmed by 8 bases and V by 3 bases; bases with no gene match: 15. The CDR3 spans 18 residues. CDR3: CASSQDSLAGGPVDEQFF. The CDR3 nucleotides are TGCGCCAGCAGCCAGGACTCCTTAGCGGGAGGGCCGGTTGATGAGCAGTTCTTC.

The chain employs TRBV7-6 and TRBJ2-7, with 8 nucleotides matching TRBD1. Germline CDR1 is SGHVS and CDR2 is FNYEAQ. J gave up 3 bases and V 5 bases, and 9 bases lay outside the gene matches. The CDR3 is made up of 15 amino acids. Written as DNA, the CDR3 is TGTGCCAGCAGCCAAGGGACAGGCTTCTTCTACGAGCAGTACTTC. It encodes CASSQGTGFFYEQYF. The full variable domain, in which reference TRBV7-6 and TRBJ2-7 provide the parts outside the CDR3, is GAGVSQSPRYKVTKRGQDVALRCDPISGHVSLYWYRQALGQGPEFLTYFNYEAQQDKSGLPNDRFSAERPEGSISTLTIQRTEQRDSAMYRCASSQGTGFFYEQYFGPGTRLTVT.

The chain employs TRBV28 and TRBJ1-5; D gene uncertain. The CDR3 runs to 15 residues. V dropped 2 bases and J dropped 6 bases, with 14 bases sitting between them. The germline CDR1 and CDR2 sequences are MDHEN and SYDVKM. CDR3 region: CASSLIPGSSQPQHF. CDR3 DNA sequence: TGTGCCAGCAGTTTAATCCCGGGTTCTAGTCAGCCCCAGCATTTT.

V usage is TRBV6-1 and J usage is TRBJ2-3, with TRBD2 as a possible D gene (5 bases). V was cut by 7 bases and J by 3 bases, with 8 bases left in between. The CDR3 is 12 residues long. Germline CDR1 is MNHNS and CDR2 is SASEGT. The CDR3 DNA reads TGTGCCAGCAATTCGGGGACAGATACGCAGTATTTT. This gives the protein CASNSGTDTQYF.

V usage is TRBV30 and J usage is TRBJ2-6; a possible D gene is TRBD1 (6 bases). V lost 3 bases and J lost 1, with 13 bases in between. Germline CDR1 is GTSNPN and CDR2 is SVGIG (reference sequence). The CDR3 loop spans 16 amino acids. The CDR3: CAWRAKQGSGANVLTF. The CDR3 coding sequence is TGTGCCTGGAGAGCTAAACAGGGTTCTGGGGCCAACGTCCTGACTTTC.

The chain uses TRBV19 and TRBJ1-5; 7 bases are a match to TRBD1. The length of the CDR3 is 14 residues. The V gene end was trimmed by 5 bases and the J gene end by 6 bases; junction bases not matched to a gene: 7. Germline V gives CDR1 LNHDA, CDR2 SQIVND (reference sequence). CDR3 bases: TGTGCCAGTAGTGCAACACAGGGGCCTCAGCCCCAGCATTTT. Translation: CASSATQGPQPQHF.

CDR3 coding DNA: TGTGCCAGCAGCTTAGCGCGCGAGGGTAGGGAGCAGTACTTC. Its protein is CASSLAREGREQYF. The chain joins TRBV7-9 to TRBJ2-7; TRBD2 might be the D (5 bases). Looked up from germline, CDR1 is SEHNR and CDR2 is FQNEAQ (reference sequence). The V end was cut by 0 bases, the J end by 7 bases, with 13 bases between. The CDR3 runs to 14 residues.

This chain connects TRBV30 to TRBJ1-5; 10 bases are a match to TRBD1. The CDR3 sequence is 17 residues long. CDR1 is GTSNPN and CDR2 is SVGIG in the germline V gene (reference sequence). The J segment lost 7 bases and the V segment lost 5 bases, leaving 17 bases of the junction unmatched. CDR3 residues: CAWATWTGQGGGQPQHF. For the CDR3, the DNA is TGTGCCTGGGCGACTTGGACTGGACAGGGGGGAGGACAGCCCCAGCATTTT.

J is TRBJ1-5 and V is TRBV18; 7 bases map to TRBD1. Germline CDR1 and CDR2: KGHSH and LQKENI. With V trimmed by 3 bases and J by 4 bases, 3 bases remained unmatched. The CDR3 contains 14 residues. In DNA form, the CDR3 reads TGTGCCAGCTCACCGACAGGGATGAATCAGCCCCAGCATTTT. It yields the protein CASSPTGMNQPQHF. Drawing the rest from reference TRBV18 and TRBJ1-5, the complete variable domain is NAGVMQNPRHLVRRRGQEARLRCSPMKGHSHVYWYRQLPEEGLKFMVYLQKENIIDESGMPKERFSAEFPKEGPSILRIQQVVRGDSAAYFCASSPTGMNQPQHFGDGTRLSIL.

V is TRBV30 and J is TRBJ1-6, with 8 nucleotides matching TRBD1. The CDR3 sequence is 14 residues long. J was trimmed by 5 bases and V by 2 bases; bases with no gene match: 2. The germline V gene encodes CDR1 GTSNPN and CDR2 SVGIG (reference sequence). The CDR3 loop reads CAWSPGQDNSPLHF. In nucleotides, the CDR3 is TGTGCCTGGAGTCCGGGACAGGATAATTCACCCCTCCACTTT.

V and J are TRBV10-3 and TRBJ2-7; tentatively, D is TRBD2 (5 bases). Germline loops: CDR1 ENHRY, CDR2 SYGVKD. V gave up 5 bases and J gave up 1 base, with 12 bases separating them. The CDR3 has 14 residues. CDR3 nucleotides: TGTGCCATCAGTCGAGATGCGGGTTCCTACGAGCAGTACTTC. Translating gives CAISRDAGSYEQYF.

The chain uses TRBV28 and TRBJ2-7; TRBD1 aligns across 10 bases. The CDR3 runs to 15 residues. The V segment lost 4 bases and the J segment 1 base; nucleotides outside the gene matches: 4. Germline V gene data show CDR1 as MDHEN and CDR2 as SYDVKM. As DNA, the CDR3 is TGTGCCAGCAGTTCCCGGGACAGGGGTTCCTACGAGCAGTACTTC. Its protein is CASSSRDRGSYEQYF.

This rearrangement joins TRBV30 to TRBJ2-1; TRBD2 matches 11 bases. This CDR3 contains 14 residues. The germline V gene has CDR1 GTSNPN and CDR2 SVGIG (reference sequence). V was pared by 0 bases and J by 7 bases, with 2 bases of the junction left unmatched. CDR3 in amino acids: CAWSVTSGRNEQFF. CDR3 in DNA: TGTGCCTGGAGTGTAACTAGCGGGAGAAATGAGCAGTTCTTC.

This chain connects TRBV2 to TRBJ2-1; 9 bases are a match to TRBD2. From germline, CDR1 is SNHLY and CDR2 FYNNEI. The CDR3 sequence is 15 residues long. V shed 6 bases and J 5 bases; nucleotides not matched to a gene: 8. CDR3 loop: CASRSGTSPNNEQFF. The CDR3 bases are TGTGCCAGCAGATCCGGGACTAGCCCGAACAATGAGCAGTTCTTC.

J is TRBJ1-5 and V is TRBV28, with D possibly being TRBD1 (6 bases). CDR3 length equals 16 residues. CDR1 and CDR2 (germline): MDHEN, SYDVKM. Trimming removed 6 bases from V and 1 base from J, with 16 bases in between. The CDR3 DNA sequence: TGTGCCAGCAGGGGCTACGAGGGGGTGAGCAATCAGCCCCAGCATTTT. This translates into CASRGYEGVSNQPQHF. The complete variable domain, with remaining parts taken from reference TRBV28 and TRBJ1-5, reads DVKVTQSSRYLVKRTGEKVFLECVQDMDHENMFWYRQDPGLGLRLIYFSYDVKMKEKGDIPEGYSVSREKKERFSLILESASTNQTSMYLCASRGYEGVSNQPQHFGDGTRLSIL.

As for this clone: One junction end does not reproduce the germline sequence, and a read error may be involved. The V gene is TRBV7-2, the J gene TRBJ2-3; 8 bases fit TRBD2. The length of the CDR3 is 14 residues. The germline V gene encodes CDR1 SGHTA and CDR2 FQGNSA. The CDR3 loop reads CASSSGLGTDTQYF. The CDR3 nucleotides read TGTGCCAGCAGCTCGGGACTAGGCACCGATACGCAGTATTTT.

The chain is built from TRBV11-2 and TRBJ2-4; D uncertain. The CDR3 has 12 amino acids. V lost 2 bases and J lost 5, with 4 bases in between. Per the germline V gene, CDR1 is SGHAT and CDR2 is FQNNGV. This CDR3 reads CASSLQENIQYF. CDR3 bases: TGTGCCAGCAGCTTACAAGAAAACATTCAGTACTTC.

This rearrangement joins TRBV7-9 to TRBJ1-2; D is perhaps TRBD1 (5 bases). Trimming pared 5 bases from V and 4 bases from J, leaving 14 bases between. The length of the CDR3 is 14 residues. Germline V gene lookup returns CDR1 SEHNR and CDR2 FQNEAQ (reference sequence). The CDR3 spells CASSPPSGGYGYTF. In DNA, the CDR3 is TGTGCCAGCAGCCCTCCCTCGGGGGGCTATGGCTACACCTTC.